This TCR beta chain was recovered during a study of CD8 T cell repertoires and HIV-1 epitope variants. The study, taken as a whole, reports: Some 10 antigen-specific TCR beta clonotypes were found; roughly six seemed cross-reactive to variants.

Method: immunoSEQ multiplex PCR; TCRdb's copy keeps in-frame clones and lacks some. The table includes about 5,100 clones, over 50% detected once. V was shortened by 5 bases and J by 7 bases, with 15 bases between the two germline ends. There are 14 residues in the CDR3. In germline, CDR1 is MNHEY, CDR2 SMNVEV (reference sequence). Worth noting for this clone: Antigen specificity is unknown.

Sequencing input: cultured CD8+ T cells derived from PBMCs. The genes are TRBV27 and TRBJ2-1; D is possibly TRBD2 (7 bases). The TCR was taken from a male donor with HIV. This CDR3 reads CASSEGGTLNEQFF. In nucleotides, the CDR3 is TGTGCCAGCAGTGAGGGGGGGACATTGAATGAGCAGTTCTTC.